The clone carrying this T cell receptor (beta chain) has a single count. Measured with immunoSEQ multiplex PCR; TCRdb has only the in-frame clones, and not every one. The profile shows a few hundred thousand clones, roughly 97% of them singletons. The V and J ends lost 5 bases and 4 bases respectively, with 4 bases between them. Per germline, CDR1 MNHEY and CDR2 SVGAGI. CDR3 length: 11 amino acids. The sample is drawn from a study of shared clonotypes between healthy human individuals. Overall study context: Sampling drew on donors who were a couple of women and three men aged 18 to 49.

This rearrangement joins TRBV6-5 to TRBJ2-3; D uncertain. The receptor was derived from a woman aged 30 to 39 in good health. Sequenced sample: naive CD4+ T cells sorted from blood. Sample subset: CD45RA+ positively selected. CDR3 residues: CASSNADTQYF. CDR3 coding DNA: TGTGCCAGCAGTAACGCAGATACGCAGTATTTT.